This T cell receptor beta chain was found in a study of technical replicates of blood from a handful of donors. CDR3 length: 14 residues. V was shortened by 0 bases and J by 7 bases, with 14 bases between the two germline ends. Germline V gene data show CDR1 as SGDLS and CDR2 as YYNGEE. Data came from immunoSEQ multiplex PCR; TCRdb stores just in-frame clones and leaves some out. Of 64,000 or so clones listed, around 87% are singletons. The origin of this receptor is a human donor in good health. Some clones in this sample may be carry-over from other donors' samples. The rearrangement links TRBV9 to TRBJ2-7; possibly TRBD2 for D (5 bases). The sequencing input was PBMCs. The DNA of the CDR3 is TGTGCCAGCAGCGTAGCTGGCGGACCGGGGGAGCAGTACTTC. It codes for CASSVAGGPGEQYF.